This T cell receptor beta chain was recorded in a study of control samples from healthy donors and cancer patients. Clones were sequenced by immunoSEQ multiplex PCR, and TCRdb holds only the in-frame ones, with some missing. The sample holds 200,000 or so clones; 85% to 95% are singletons and the top ten take roughly 1.6%. The sequenced sample was blood. This sequence was found in a man aged 50-60 years in good health.

The chain's CDR3 is CASSIPNTEAFF. CDR3 DNA sequence: TGTGCCAGCTCAATCCCGAACACTGAAGCTTTCTTT. V gene TRBV7-9 combines with J gene TRBJ1-1; D is ambiguous. The CDR3 covers 12 residues. Trimming shortened V by 8 bases and J by 1 base, and 8 bases separated the two germline ends. Germline CDR1 reads SEHNR; CDR2 reads FQNEAQ (reference sequence). Looking up the rest from reference TRBV7-9 and TRBJ1-1 gives the full variable domain: DTGVSQNPRHKITKRGQNVTFRCDPISEHNRLYWYRQTLGQGPEFLTYFQNEAQLEKSRLLSDRFSAERPKGSFSTLEIQRTEQGDSAMYLCASSIPNTEAFFGQGTRLTVV.